This is a list of T cell receptor beta chains from one sample in a study of CD8+ T cells in alopecia areata. The method was immunoSEQ multiplex PCR; TCRdb's version includes in-frame clones alone and lacks a portion of them. The data contain about 130,000 clones, about 46% of them seen just once; the ten biggest clones take up 15% to 20%. The sample consisted of CD8+ T cells sorted from blood, taken at week 0. Source of these receptors: a human donor with alopecia areata. The CDR3 runs from the conserved cysteine through the conserved F or W. D genes are given only for firm matches. For some rows the clone size is stated as once, few or many, or as a class when expanded; others skip it.

j_call: TRBJ1-2; v_call: TRBV7-9; d_call: -; clone_size: -; cdr3_aa: CASSLIRDGYTF; cdr3_nt: TGTGCCAGCAGCTTAATCAGGGATGGCTACACCTTC
j_call: TRBJ2-3; v_call: TRBV7-3; d_call: -; clone_size: -; cdr3_aa: CASRPDPGGADTQYF; cdr3_nt: TGTGCCAGCAGACCTGACCCTGGTGGCGCAGATACGCAGTATTTT
j_call: TRBJ2-3; v_call: TRBV13; d_call: -; clone_size: -; cdr3_aa: CASSSQGEVTDTQYF; cdr3_nt: TGTGCCAGCAGCTCCCAGGGGGAGGTGACAGATACGCAGTATTTT
j_call: TRBJ2-7; v_call: TRBV4-3; d_call: -; clone_size: -; cdr3_aa: CASSHFQQGSYEQYF; cdr3_nt: TGCGCCAGCAGCCATTTCCAGCAGGGGTCCTACGAGCAGTACTTC
j_call: TRBJ1-1; v_call: TRBV7-2; d_call: -; clone_size: -; cdr3_aa: CASSFGPNTEAFF; cdr3_nt: TGTGCCAGCAGCTTTGGACCGAACACTGAAGCTTTCTTT
j_call: TRBJ1-5; v_call: TRBV30; d_call: -; clone_size: few; cdr3_aa: CAWSVRDPTGSNQPQHF; cdr3_nt: TGTGCCTGGAGTGTACGCGACCCGACAGGATCTAATCAGCCCCAGCATTTT
j_call: TRBJ2-7; v_call: TRBV11-2; d_call: TRBD1; clone_size: -; cdr3_aa: CASSWDREGYEQYF; cdr3_nt: TGTGCCAGCAGTTGGGACAGGGAGGGCTACGAGCAGTACTTC
j_call: TRBJ2-1; v_call: TRBV5-1; d_call: -; clone_size: -; cdr3_aa: CASSWGNEQFF; cdr3_nt: TGCGCCAGCAGCTGGGGGAATGAGCAGTTCTTC
j_call: TRBJ2-7; v_call: TRBV5-6; d_call: TRBD2; clone_size: -; cdr3_aa: CASSPAGGLSYEQYF; cdr3_nt: TGTGCCAGCAGCCCAGCGGGGGGTCTCTCCTACGAGCAGTACTTC
j_call: TRBJ2-7; v_call: TRBV13; d_call: -; clone_size: -; cdr3_aa: CASSHPDSYEQYF; cdr3_nt: TGTGCCAGCAGCCATCCGGACAGCTACGAGCAGTACTTC
j_call: TRBJ1-2; v_call: TRBV27; d_call: -; clone_size: -; cdr3_aa: CASSLSKGAPYGYTF; cdr3_nt: TGTGCCAGCAGTTTATCGAAGGGTGCCCCCTATGGCTACACCTTC
j_call: TRBJ1-2; v_call: TRBV6-6; d_call: -; clone_size: -; cdr3_aa: CASSYSPYTF; cdr3_nt: TGTGCCAGCAGTTACTCCCCCTACACCTTC
j_call: TRBJ2-7; v_call: TRBV4-1; d_call: -; clone_size: -; cdr3_aa: CASSQPYGQQYF; cdr3_nt: TGCGCCAGCAGCCAACCGTACGGCCAGCAGTACTTC
j_call: TRBJ2-1; v_call: TRBV29-1; d_call: TRBD1; clone_size: -; cdr3_aa: CSVPTGGQLNEQFF; cdr3_nt: TGCAGCGTTCCAACAGGGGGCCAACTCAATGAGCAGTTCTTC
j_call: TRBJ1-1; v_call: TRBV15; d_call: TRBD1; clone_size: once; cdr3_aa: CATHEETGGSGTEAFF; cdr3_nt: TGTGCCACCCATGAGGAGACAGGGGGGTCCGGCACTGAAGCTTTCTTT
j_call: TRBJ1-1; v_call: TRBV29-1; d_call: -; clone_size: -; cdr3_aa: CSVEGGLNTEAFF; cdr3_nt: TGCAGCGTTGAAGGAGGGCTGAACACTGAAGCTTTCTTT
j_call: TRBJ2-3; v_call: TRBV10-3; d_call: TRBD1; clone_size: -; cdr3_aa: CATTDRGLVDTQYF; cdr3_nt: TGTGCCACCACGGACAGGGGGTTGGTAGATACGCAGTATTTT
j_call: TRBJ2-3; v_call: TRBV10-3; d_call: -; clone_size: -; cdr3_aa: CAINQGTVDTQYF; cdr3_nt: TGTGCCATCAACCAGGGGACGGTAGATACGCAGTATTTT
j_call: TRBJ2-5; v_call: TRBV7-9; d_call: TRBD1; clone_size: -; cdr3_aa: CASSFETGGETQYF; cdr3_nt: TGTGCCAGCAGCTTTGAGACAGGGGGGGAGACCCAGTACTTC
j_call: TRBJ2-7; v_call: TRBV7-9; d_call: TRBD1; clone_size: -; cdr3_aa: CASSLGPGQGGYEQYF; cdr3_nt: TGTGCCAGCAGCTTAGGCCCAGGACAGGGCGGCTACGAGCAGTACTTC
j_call: TRBJ1-1; v_call: TRBV19; d_call: -; clone_size: -; cdr3_aa: CASSISDYGNTEAFF; cdr3_nt: TGTGCCAGTAGTATCTCGGATTATGGGAACACTGAAGCTTTCTTT
j_call: TRBJ2-3; v_call: TRBV15; d_call: -; clone_size: once; cdr3_aa: CATSRVGEPWGDTQYF; cdr3_nt: TGTGCCACCAGCAGAGTGGGAGAACCTTGGGGAGATACGCAGTATTTT
j_call: TRBJ2-7; v_call: TRBV5-6; d_call: -; clone_size: -; cdr3_aa: CASSLMLLLDEQYF; cdr3_nt: TGTGCCAGCAGCTTGATGCTCCTCTTGGACGAGCAGTACTTC
j_call: TRBJ1-2; v_call: TRBV6-5; d_call: -; clone_size: once; cdr3_aa: CASSYSEGYGYTF; cdr3_nt: TGTGCCAGCAGTTACTCGGAGGGCTATGGCTACACCTTC
j_call: TRBJ1-5; v_call: TRBV30; d_call: -; clone_size: -; cdr3_aa: CAWSNLGLHQPQHF; cdr3_nt: TGTGCCTGGAGTAACTTGGGGCTACATCAGCCCCAGCATTTT
j_call: TRBJ1-1; v_call: TRBV2; d_call: -; clone_size: -; cdr3_aa: CASSGGTEAFF; cdr3_nt: TGTGCCAGCAGTGGGGGCACTGAAGCTTTCTTT
j_call: TRBJ1-6; v_call: TRBV5-1; d_call: TRBD1; clone_size: -; cdr3_aa: CASSSGQGGDSPLHF; cdr3_nt: TGCGCCAGCAGCTCGGGACAGGGGGGCGATTCACCCCTCCACTTT
j_call: TRBJ1-2; v_call: TRBV4-1; d_call: -; clone_size: -; cdr3_aa: CASSQDLGRASGYTF; cdr3_nt: TGCGCCAGCAGCCAAGATCTCGGGAGGGCGAGTGGCTACACCTTC
j_call: TRBJ1-1; v_call: TRBV7-9; d_call: TRBD1; clone_size: few; cdr3_aa: CASSLWTGASTEAFF; cdr3_nt: TGTGCCAGCAGCCTCTGGACAGGGGCGTCCACTGAAGCTTTCTTT
j_call: TRBJ1-2; v_call: TRBV2; d_call: TRBD1; clone_size: few; cdr3_aa: CASITGQGHSYGYTF; cdr3_nt: TGTGCCAGCATAACGGGACAGGGGCATAGCTATGGCTACACCTTC
j_call: TRBJ2-7; v_call: TRBV30; d_call: -; clone_size: few; cdr3_aa: CAWSVAGSYEQYF; cdr3_nt: TGTGCCTGGAGTGTGGCAGGGTCCTACGAGCAGTACTTC
j_call: TRBJ1-2; v_call: TRBV27; d_call: -; clone_size: -; cdr3_aa: CASSSLMSGTYANYGYTF; cdr3_nt: TGTGCCAGCAGTTCCCTTATGTCCGGGACGTATGCTAACTATGGCTACACCTTC
j_call: TRBJ2-5; v_call: TRBV5-4; d_call: -; clone_size: few; cdr3_aa: CASSRNNWGVETQYF; cdr3_nt: TGTGCCAGCAGCCGAAATAACTGGGGGGTAGAGACCCAGTACTTC
j_call: TRBJ2-5; v_call: TRBV6-1; d_call: -; clone_size: -; cdr3_aa: CASSERPAEGQETQYF; cdr3_nt: TGTGCCAGCAGTGAAAGGCCAGCGGAGGGCCAAGAGACCCAGTACTTC
j_call: TRBJ2-3; v_call: TRBV6-6; d_call: -; clone_size: -; cdr3_aa: CASSYEVGSTDTQYF; cdr3_nt: TGTGCCAGCAGTTACGAGGTTGGGAGCACAGATACGCAGTATTTT
j_call: TRBJ2-5; v_call: TRBV7-9; d_call: -; clone_size: -; cdr3_aa: CASSLSQGGVETQYF; cdr3_nt: TGTGCCAGCAGCTTATCACAGGGAGGAGTGGAGACCCAGTACTTC
j_call: TRBJ1-2; v_call: TRBV7-9; d_call: TRBD1; clone_size: -; cdr3_aa: CASSSAPSGGAYGYTF; cdr3_nt: TGTGCCAGCAGCTCCGCTCCATCAGGGGGGGCCTATGGCTACACCTTC
j_call: TRBJ2-7; v_call: TRBV9; d_call: -; clone_size: -; cdr3_aa: CASSVVPGPYEQYF; cdr3_nt: TGTGCCAGCAGCGTAGTTCCGGGACCCTACGAACAGTACTTC
j_call: TRBJ1-6; v_call: TRBV30; d_call: -; clone_size: -; cdr3_aa: CAGGPTGNSPLHF; cdr3_nt: TGTGCCGGGGGTCCCACGGGGAATTCACCCCTCCACTTT
j_call: TRBJ1-2; v_call: TRBV13; d_call: -; clone_size: -; cdr3_aa: CASSLVGDYGYTF; cdr3_nt: TGTGCCAGCAGCTTAGTGGGTGACTATGGCTACACCTTC
j_call: TRBJ2-7; v_call: TRBV27; d_call: -; clone_size: -; cdr3_aa: CASSFKSGAEQYF; cdr3_nt: TGTGCCAGCAGTTTTAAGTCTGGAGCCGAGCAGTACTTC
j_call: TRBJ1-1; v_call: TRBV30; d_call: -; clone_size: few; cdr3_aa: CAWTVNTEAFF; cdr3_nt: TGTGCCTGGACTGTGAACACTGAAGCTTTCTTT
j_call: TRBJ2-7; v_call: TRBV4-2; d_call: -; clone_size: -; cdr3_aa: CASSQDWGTVREQYF; cdr3_nt: TGTGCCAGCAGCCAAGATTGGGGGACGGTCAGAGAGCAGTACTTC